This TCR beta chain emerged from a study of blood T cell repertoires in COVID-19. At the level of the study: Acute and convalescent COVID-19 samples came from the United States, Italy and Spain. Nucleic acid was either cDNA or gDNA, and it came from T cells, B-cell-depleted T cells, or PBMCs.

Looked up from germline, CDR1 is MNHEY and CDR2 is SVGAGI. The CDR3 spans 15 residues. V shed 2 bases and J shed 0 bases, with 9 bases lying between them. Cohort placement rested on clinical history that participants reported themselves. How the authors handled the data: Estimated nucleated cell counts came from reference gene primer amplification. Only in-frame clones appear in the TCRdb table, and some are missing; sequencing was by immunoSEQ multiplex PCR. The V and J calls and clone size were taken over from that table, and D and trimming were inferred from the DNA. The table has fewer than 250,000 clones, about 86% seen once.

The TCR originated in a woman aged 35 to 49 with acute COVID-19. The rearrangement uses TRBV6-5 and TRBJ2-3, with D uncertain. Sequenced: PBMCs or T cells enriched from blood (not recorded which). The CDR3 DNA reads TGTGCCAGCAGTTACCAACGCGGAAGCACAGATACGCAGTATTTT. Amino acids: CASSYQRGSTDTQYF.